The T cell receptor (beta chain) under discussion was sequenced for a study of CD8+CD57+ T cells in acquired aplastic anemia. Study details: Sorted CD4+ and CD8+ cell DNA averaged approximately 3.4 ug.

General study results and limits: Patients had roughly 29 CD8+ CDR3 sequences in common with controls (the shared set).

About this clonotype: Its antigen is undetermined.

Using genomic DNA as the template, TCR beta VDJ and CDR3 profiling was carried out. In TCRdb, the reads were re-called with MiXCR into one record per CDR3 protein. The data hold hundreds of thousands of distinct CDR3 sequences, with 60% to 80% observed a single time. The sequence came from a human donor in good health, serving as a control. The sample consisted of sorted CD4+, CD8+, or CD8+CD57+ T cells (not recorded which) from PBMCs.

The CDR3 nucleotides read TGTGCCAGTAGTTCCAAAGGGACAAACGGCTATAACTATGGCTACACCTTC. Translating it yields CASSSKGTNGYNYGYTF. The chain employs TRBV19 and TRBJ1-2; maybe TRBD1 (6 bases). The CDR3 totals 17 residues. CDR1 and CDR2 (germline): LNHDA, SQIVND (reference sequence). Between the trimmed V and J ends, which lost 5 bases and 1 base, there was a span of 20 bases.